This T cell receptor (beta chain) was obtained from a study of T-cell reconstitution after alpha-beta-depleted transplantation in children. Unique molecular identifiers were incorporated during preparation of the TCRbeta library. MiXCR, applied by TCRdb to the PCR reads, yields one record per CDR3 protein. Among about 980,000 distinct CDR3 sequences, about 29% were seen once, and the ten largest hold about 28%. Only a few counts were recorded for this clonotype. Its antigen is not known. Study-wide points: Surviving recipient T cells and thymic progenitors underlay high day-60 TCRbeta diversity in some patients. T-cell counts and diversity at one year post-transplant came mainly from newly produced T cells. Reportedly, alpha-beta T cells present about two months post-transplant originated from several hundred expanded clones of graft origin.

The CDR3 length is 15 residues. The germline V and J ends were trimmed by 3 bases and 2 bases, with 12 bases remaining between them. The germline V gene has CDR1 WSHSY and CDR2 SAAADI. The J gene is TRBJ2-3, the V gene TRBV10-2, with D possibly matching TRBD2 (5 bases). The origin of this receptor is a boy under two years old who had a stem cell transplant for SCID, so the T cells may come from the graft donor. The sequencing here drew on PBMCs, mostly from graft donor cells, taken 360 days after TCRalphabeta/CD19-depleted stem cell transplant. The CDR3 bases are TGCGCCAGCAGTGACTCCGGACTCTACACAGATACGCAGTATTTT. Amino acid sequence: CASSDSGLYTDTQYF.